The 9 T cell receptor beta chains given below trace back to one sample, sequenced in a study of T cells after posttransplantation cyclophosphamide (dated by TCRdb to the mid-2010s). To prepare the library, the immunoSEQ multiplex PCR assay was applied. TCRdb took this table from immuneACCESS and kept in-frame rearrangements with V and J called. Such tables lack part of the clones; where checked against another copy, unresolved V genes explain under half of the gap, and the rest is unexplained. The sample yields 25,000 to 35,000 clones; approximately 90% were counted once. The ten largest clones take up 14% to 15% of the sample. Source material: PBMCs. Receptors originate from a middle-aged woman with a blood cancer, CMV-positive, and with a related stem cell donor.

J is TRBJ1-1 and V is TRBV28, with a possible D match to TRBD1 (5 bases). Germline values: CDR1 MDHEN, CDR2 SYDVKM. CDR3 length: 15 residues. V was clipped by 1 base and J by 0 bases, with 9 bases between them. Written as DNA, the CDR3 is TGTGCCAGCAGTTTATACGCGGGGGTGAACACTGAAGCTTTCTTT. This gives the protein CASSLYAGVNTEAFF. The whole variable domain, filled in from reference TRBV28 and TRBJ1-1, reads DVKVTQSSRYLVKRTGEKVFLECVQDMDHENMFWYRQDPGLGLRLIYFSYDVKMKEKGDIPEGYSVSREKKERFSLILESASTNQTSMYLCASSLYAGVNTEAFFGQGTRLTVV.

This chain links TRBV5-1 with TRBJ2-5; D perhaps matches TRBD1 (6 bases). The CDR3 spans 14 residues. Trimming stripped 5 bases from V and 4 bases from J, with 15 bases between. Per the germline V gene, CDR1 is SGHRS and CDR2 is YFSETQ. CDR3 in amino acids: CASRPGQARETQYF. DNA for the CDR3: TGCGCCAGCAGGCCGGGACAAGCGAGAGAGACCCAGTACTTC.

About this clone itself: The junction departs from the called germline gene at one end, perhaps through a read error. The chain couples TRBV9 to TRBJ2-3; possibly TRBD2 for D (5 bases). The CDR3 runs to 16 residues. The germline CDR1 and CDR2 sequences are SGDLS and YYNGEE. The CDR3, as DNA: TGTGCCAGCAGCGCCATTATTTCCTCTAGCACAGATACGCGGTATTTT. As protein: CASSAIISSSTDTRYF.

The chain carries TRBV5-1 and TRBJ1-1; 7 positions match TRBD1. The J segment lost 8 bases and the V segment lost 8 bases, leaving 15 bases of the junction unmatched. The CDR3 is made up of 14 amino acids. Per the germline V gene, CDR1 is SGHRS and CDR2 is YFSETQ. CDR3 bases: TGCGCCAGTACTAAGAGAGGGGGCGCGATGGAAGCTTTCTTT. It translates to CASTKRGGAMEAFF. The whole variable domain, remainder taken from reference TRBV5-1 and TRBJ1-1, is KAGVTQTPRYLIKTRGQQVTLSCSPISGHRSVSWYQQTPGQGLQFLFEYFSETQRNKGNFPGRFSGRQFSNSRSEMNVSTLELGDSALYLCASTKRGGAMEAFFGQGTRLTVV.

The gene calls are TRBV5-6 and TRBJ1-1, with D perhaps matching TRBD1 (6 bases). Germline CDR1 and CDR2: SGHDT and YYEEEE. Trimming removed 4 bases at V and 5 bases at J, with 15 bases between. The CDR3 contains 14 residues. This CDR3 is CASSVRGRTTEAFF. CDR3 in DNA: TGTGCCAGCAGCGTCAGGGGTAGGACGACTGAAGCTTTCTTT.

The chain combines TRBV18 with TRBJ1-2, with 7 nucleotides matching TRBD1. The CDR3 runs 14 residues. The V and J ends lost 2 bases and 2 bases, in that order; junction bases with no gene match: 2. Germline lookup yields CDR1 KGHSH and CDR2 LQKENI. Here the CDR3 reads CASSPGRGNYGYTF. CDR3 DNA sequence: TGTGCCAGCTCACCAGGCAGGGGGAACTATGGCTACACCTTC.

The chain is built from TRBV6-1 and TRBJ1-5; D is possibly TRBD1 (5 bases). There are 15 residues in the CDR3. Trimming took 5 bases from V and 3 from J, leaving 14 bases between them. Per the germline V gene, CDR1 is MNHNS and CDR2 is SASEGT. The CDR3 sequence: CASSCSDRDNQPQHF. The DNA for the CDR3 is TGTGCCAGCAGTTGTTCCGACAGAGACAATCAGCCCCAGCATTTT.

This clone is a singleton in its sample. V and J are TRBV7-9 and TRBJ2-1; 10 positions agree with TRBD2. V was pared by 5 bases and J by 1 base, with 8 bases of the junction left unmatched. Germline V gives CDR1 SEHNR, CDR2 FQNEAQ (reference sequence). The CDR3 is 17 amino acids. CDR3 region: CASSGERGGESYNEQFF. In DNA form, the CDR3 reads TGTGCCAGCAGCGGAGAGCGGGGGGGCGAGTCCTACAATGAGCAGTTCTTC. Filled out from reference TRBV7-9 and TRBJ2-1, the complete variable domain reads DTGVSQNPRHKITKRGQNVTFRCDPISEHNRLYWYRQTLGQGPEFLTYFQNEAQLEKSRLLSDRFSAERPKGSFSTLEIQRTEQGDSAMYLCASSGERGGESYNEQFFGPGTRLTVL.

As DNA, the CDR3 is TGCGCCAGCAGCCGGGAGGGACAGGGGGCCGGCTACACCTTC. The encoded protein is CASSREGQGAGYTF. The chain joins TRBV5-1 to TRBJ1-2; 12 bases are shared with TRBD1. Germline V gene sequence: CDR1 SGHRS, CDR2 YFSETQ. Germline trimming cut 4 bases from V and 8 bases from J; bases unmatched to any gene: 6. The CDR3 sequence is 14 residues long.